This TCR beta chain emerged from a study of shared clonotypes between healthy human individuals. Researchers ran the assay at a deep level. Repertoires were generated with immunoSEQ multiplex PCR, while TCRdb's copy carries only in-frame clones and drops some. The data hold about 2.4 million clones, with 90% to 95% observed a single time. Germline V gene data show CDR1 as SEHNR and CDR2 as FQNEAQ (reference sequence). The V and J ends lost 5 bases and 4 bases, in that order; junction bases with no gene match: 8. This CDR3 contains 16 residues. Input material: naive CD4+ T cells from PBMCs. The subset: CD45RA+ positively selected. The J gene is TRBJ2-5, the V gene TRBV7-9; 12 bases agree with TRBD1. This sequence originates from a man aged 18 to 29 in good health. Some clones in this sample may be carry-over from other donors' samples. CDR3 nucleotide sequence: TGTGCCAGCAGCCCAGCGGGGGACAGGGGGCTAGAGACCCAGTACTTC. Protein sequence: CASSPAGDRGLETQYF. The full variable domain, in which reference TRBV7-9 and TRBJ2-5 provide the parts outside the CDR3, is DTGVSQNPRHKITKRGQNVTFRCDPISEHNRLYWYRQTLGQGPEFLTYFQNEAQLEKSRLLSDRFSAERPKGSFSTLEIQRTEQGDSAMYLCASSPAGDRGLETQYFGPGTRLLVL.